These 25 T cell receptor beta chains originate from one sample sequenced in a study of T-cell reconstitution after alpha-beta-depleted transplantation in children. The library targeted TCRbeta and was prepared with unique molecular identifiers. TCRdb recomputed calls from the PCR reads with MiXCR, one row per CDR3 protein. The sample yields about a million distinct CDR3 sequences, 25% to 30% seen once. Material: PBMCs, mostly from graft donor cells, obtained 360 days after TCRalphabeta/CD19-depleted stem cell transplant. The receptors were gathered from a boy younger than two who had a stem cell transplant for SCID, so the T cells may come from the graft donor.

This clonotype was picked up a small number of times. The chain couples TRBV5-4 to TRBJ2-1; TRBD1 matches 10 bases. The ends lost 0 bases at V and 3 bases at J; junction bases unmatched: 15. The CDR3 runs to 20 residues. Germline CDR1 is SGHNT and CDR2 is YYREEE (reference sequence). The CDR3, as DNA: TGTGCCAGCAGCTTGGCCGGGGACAGGGGATGGAGGGTTCGCTACAATGAGCAGTTCTTC. Its protein is CASSLAGDRGWRVRYNEQFF.

This clonotype was found a few times. The V call is TRBV9, the J call TRBJ1-5; D is ambiguous. Trimming took off 0 bases at V and 10 bases at J, with 8 bases between the two ends. CDR3 size: 12 residues. Germline CDR1 reads SGDLS; CDR2 reads YYNGEE. CDR3 in DNA: TGTGCCAGCAGCGTAGAAGGAGGCCCCCAGCATTTT. Translated, it gives CASSVEGGPQHF.

The V and J genes are TRBV24-1 and TRBJ1-5; 8 bases align to TRBD1. Looked up from germline, CDR1 is KGHDR and CDR2 is SFDVKD. V dropped 4 bases and J dropped 6; count of bases not matched to a gene: 7. There are 15 residues in the CDR3. The CDR3 spells CATSERGTGGQPQHF. The CDR3 bases are TGTGCCACCAGTGAACGGGGGACAGGAGGTCAGCCCCAGCATTTT.

The chain links TRBV6-5 to TRBJ2-2; 8 nucleotides line up with TRBD1. Germline V gene lookup returns CDR1 MNHEY and CDR2 SVGAGI. The V and J ends lost 2 bases and 4 bases, in that order; junction bases with no gene match: 12. There are 18 residues in the CDR3. The CDR3 region is CASSYPPKDRESTGELFF. CDR3 nucleotide sequence: TGTGCCAGCAGTTACCCCCCCAAGGACAGGGAAAGCACCGGGGAGCTGTTTTTT.

A few counts support this clonotype. The CDR3 spells CASSSSPGGTGANVLTF. In DNA, the CDR3 is TGTGCCAGCAGTTCCTCTCCGGGGGGTACTGGGGCCAACGTCCTGACTTTC. The V gene is TRBV12-3 or TRBV12-4, the J gene TRBJ2-6; TRBD2 aligns across 7 bases. V lost 4 bases to trimming and J lost 2 bases; unmatched junction nucleotides: 8. CDR3 length equals 17 residues.

The rearrangement links TRBV3-1 to TRBJ1-5; TRBD1 matches 7 bases. V dropped 3 bases and J dropped 5; count of bases not matched to a gene: 7. Germline V gene sequence: CDR1 LGHDT, CDR2 YNNKEL (reference sequence). This CDR3 has 15 amino acids. Here the CDR3 DNA reads TGTGCCAGCAGCCAGTCGGCAGGGGGATATCAGCCCCAGCATTTT. Translating gives CASSQSAGGYQPQHF.

This clonotype was counted only a few times. The V call is TRBV5-5, the J call TRBJ2-3; 7 bases agree with TRBD1. V lost 4 bases, J lost 6 bases, and 8 bases stayed unmatched. The CDR3 length is 14 residues. Germline CDR1 and CDR2: SGHKS and YYEKEE (reference sequence). The CDR3 loop reads CASSAETGTDTQYF. The CDR3 region has the DNA TGTGCCAGCAGCGCCGAGACAGGGACGGATACGCAGTATTTT.

This clonotype appeared many times. The V and J genes are TRBV27 and TRBJ2-3; D is ambiguous. The CDR3 has 13 amino acids. Germline CDR1 reads MNHEY; CDR2 reads SMNVEV (reference sequence). Trimming removed 0 bases at V and 5 bases at J, with 6 bases between. CDR3 coding DNA: TGTGCCAGCAGTTTATCGAGAGGAGATACGCAGTATTTT. This sequence encodes CASSLSRGDTQYF.

This clonotype occurred a few times. The germline gene is not matched at one end of the junction; a read error may be the cause. The genes are TRBV6-2 or TRBV6-3 and TRBJ1-1, with D perhaps matching TRBD1 (5 bases). This CDR3 is 13 amino acids long. Germline loops: CDR1 MNHEY, CDR2 SVGEGT. The CDR3 DNA reads TGTGCCAGCAAGAGGTCAGGGAACGCTGAAGCTTTCTTT. Translation: CASKRSGNAEAFF.

This rearrangement joins TRBV5-1 to TRBJ2-1; D gene ambiguous. Trimming left V 3 bases short and J 8 bases short, with 18 bases between. CDR1 and CDR2 from the germline V gene are SGHRS and YFSETQ. This CDR3 region has 15 residues. The CDR3 sequence: CASSSATDLQDEQFF. The CDR3 bases are TGCGCCAGCAGCTCCGCGACGGACCTCCAGGATGAGCAGTTCTTC.

This clonotype was seen a few times. The chain is built from TRBV20-1 and TRBJ1-4, with D perhaps matching TRBD1 (6 bases). Per the germline V gene, CDR1 is DFQATT and CDR2 is SNEGSKA (reference sequence). V dropped 5 bases and J dropped 7 bases, with 17 bases sitting between them. The CDR3 runs to 14 residues. CDR3 bases: TGCAGTGCTCCGTCAGGGCAAGGGGGTGAAAAACTGTTTTTT. Translating gives CSAPSGQGGEKLFF.

As to this clonotype: Since the CDR3 does not end with the conserved phenylalanine or tryptophan, this likely comes from a read error. The CDR3 DNA sequence: TGTGCCACCCACGACGGGGACTCCTACGAGCAGTACTAC. Translated, it gives CATHDGDSYEQYY. This sequence joins TRBV15 and TRBJ2-7; TRBD2 might be the D (5 bases). The CDR3 is 13 amino acids. CDR1 and CDR2 from the germline V gene are LNHNV and YYDKDF (reference sequence). V was cut by 8 bases and J by 0 bases, with 11 bases left in between.

This clonotype occurred a few times. J is TRBJ2-1 and V is TRBV20-1, with D possibly matching TRBD1 (5 bases). Between the trimmed V and J ends, which lost 8 bases and 9 bases, there was a span of 23 bases. This CDR3 region has 14 residues. Per the germline V gene, CDR1 is DFQATT and CDR2 is SNEGSKA (reference sequence). CDR3 sequence: CSSRTSPVLGEQFF. DNA for the CDR3: TGCAGTTCCCGGACATCCCCGGTCCTAGGTGAGCAGTTCTTC.

The chain has TRBV4-2 and TRBJ1-2; D ambiguous. V shed 0 bases and J shed 5 bases, with 13 bases lying between them. The CDR3 runs 15 residues. Germline V lookup: CDR1 LGHNA, CDR2 YNFKEQ. This CDR3 reads CASSQDPRGIYGYTF. DNA of the CDR3: TGTGCCAGCAGCCAAGATCCACGAGGGATTTATGGCTACACCTTC.

This chain uses TRBV12-3 or TRBV12-4 with TRBJ1-2; D is unresolved. The CDR3 runs 13 residues. Trimming pared 5 bases from V and 7 bases from J, leaving 14 bases between. This CDR3 reads CASSVEGSGGYTF. The CDR3 DNA sequence: TGTGCCAGCAGTGTCGAGGGTTCGGGTGGCTACACCTTC.

The rearrangement links TRBV2 to TRBJ2-7, with D tentatively TRBD1 (6 bases). Trimming cost V 10 bases and J 4 bases, with 14 bases left between them. Germline assignment: CDR1 SNHLY and CDR2 FYNNEI. The CDR3 consists of 12 residues. The CDR3 DNA is TGTGCCACACAGGGAGTTTTGTACGAGCAGTACTTC. Amino acid sequence: CATQGVLYEQYF.

The chain links TRBV10-3 to TRBJ2-1, with D possibly called TRBD1 or TRBD2 (5 bases each). V lost 7 bases, J lost 0 bases, and 13 bases lay in between. The germline gives CDR1 ENHRY, CDR2 SYGVKD. CDR3 size: 15 residues. The CDR3 is CAITSGTVSYNEQFF. CDR3 in DNA: TGTGCCATCACCTCCGGGACGGTCTCCTACAATGAGCAGTTCTTC.

This clonotype has only a few counts. The V call is TRBV29-1, the J call TRBJ1-5; D not certain. This CDR3 comprises 10 residues. Germline V lookup: CDR1 SQVTM, CDR2 ANQGSEA. The V end lost 7 bases, the J end lost 7 bases, and 8 bases lay between the germline ends. Here the CDR3 reads CSGRGQPQHF. The CDR3 nucleotides read TGCAGCGGGCGGGGACAGCCCCAGCATTTT.

This clonotype was picked up a small number of times. The V gene is TRBV5-1, the J gene TRBJ2-5; 10 bases are a match to TRBD2. The CDR3 contains 18 residues. The V gene's germline CDR1 is SGHRS and CDR2 YFSETQ. V lost 0 bases, J lost 0 bases, and 8 bases stayed unmatched. The CDR3 spells CASSLAGSGGMYQETQYF. The CDR3 coding sequence is TGCGCCAGCAGCTTGGCGGGTAGCGGGGGGATGTACCAAGAGACCCAGTACTTC.

The V gene is TRBV27, the J gene TRBJ2-5, with TRBD1 as a possible D gene (5 bases). The CDR3 sequence is 16 residues long. The germline V gene has CDR1 MNHEY and CDR2 SMNVEV (reference sequence). V lost 5 bases and J lost 3, with 19 bases in between. Here the CDR3 reads CASSTLQHGAEETQYF. The CDR3 DNA reads as TGTGCCAGCAGTACCCTCCAACATGGGGCCGAAGAGACCCAGTACTTC.

This clonotype was found many times. This rearrangement joins TRBV6-5 to TRBJ2-7; tentatively, D is TRBD1 or TRBD2 (5 bases each). The CDR3 sequence is 13 residues long. The V gene's germline CDR1 is MNHEY and CDR2 SVGAGI. V lost 2 bases to trimming and J lost 2 bases, with 7 bases between them. The CDR3 reads CASSYQGPYEQYF. The CDR3 coding sequence is TGTGCCAGCAGTTACCAGGGACCCTACGAGCAGTACTTC.

The chain links TRBV12-3 or TRBV12-4 to TRBJ2-1, with D hard to call. The CDR3 extends over 16 amino acids. Trimming shortened V by 5 bases and J by 4 bases, and 18 bases separated the two germline ends. The chain's CDR3 is CASSLKIPGFYNEQFF. DNA of the CDR3: TGTGCCAGCAGTCTGAAGATACCTGGTTTTTACAATGAGCAGTTCTTC.

The rearrangement uses TRBV5-1 and TRBJ2-3; D tentatively reads TRBD1 or TRBD2 (5 bases each). The length of the CDR3 is 15 residues. Germline lookup yields CDR1 SGHRS and CDR2 YFSETQ. V lost 0 bases to trimming and J lost 5 bases, with 13 bases between them. Written as DNA, the CDR3 is TGCGCCAGCAGCTTGGTGGGGGAAGGGGTAGATACGCAGTATTTT. Amino acids: CASSLVGEGVDTQYF.

The chain links TRBV5-1 to TRBJ2-5; a possible D gene is TRBD1 (6 bases). The V gene lost 5 bases and the J gene lost 2 bases, with 19 bases spanning the gap. The CDR3 is 16 residues long. Germline CDR1 is SGHRS and CDR2 is YFSETQ. CDR3 DNA: TGCGCCAGCAGTTTGTGGGGGCCCATGCAACAAGAGACCCAGTACTTC. It specifies CASSLWGPMQQETQYF.

This clonotype was seen only a few times. DNA for the CDR3: TGTGCCAGCAGTTACGTTTCCGGGAGAAAAAACATTCAGTACTTC. As protein: CASSYVSGRKNIQYF. V is TRBV6-5 and J is TRBJ2-4, with a tentative D call TRBD2 (6 bases). V shed 2 bases and J shed 4 bases, with 12 bases lying between them. This CDR3 has 15 residues. Per the germline V gene, CDR1 is MNHEY and CDR2 is SVGAGI.